What follows are 19 T cell receptor beta chains derived from one specimen sequenced in a study of blood T cells in healthy people across ages (dated by TCRdb to the mid-2010s). Libraries came from 5' RACE. This sample was sequenced with an Illumina HiSeq 2500. A second PCR of roughly 7 to 12 cycles was run with a J-beta primer mix and a sample-barcoded 5' primer. TCRdb passed the public sequencing reads through fastp at Q25 and MiXCR, retaining productive beta sequences. Each entry is one CDR3 protein sequence, shown with its most common DNA and genes. Within this sample are approximately 730,000 distinct CDR3 sequences, with more than 40% of them counted one time only. Around 20% of the sample is in the top ten clones. Sequenced sample: blood. The receptors stem from a woman in her sixties or seventies in good health.

This chain links TRBV12-3 or TRBV12-4 with TRBJ2-3, with 10 bases matching TRBD2. The CDR3 sequence is 15 residues long. Unmatched junction bases numbered 4, after V lost 6 bases and J lost 1 base. In DNA form, the CDR3 reads TGTGCCAGCAGCTTCAGCGGGGGGGGCACAGATACGCAGTATTTT. It translates to CASSFSGGGTDTQYF.

This clonotype was seen a few times. V usage is TRBV21-1 and J usage is TRBJ2-4. TRBV21-1 is tagged as a pseudogene. The CDR3 is made up of 15 amino acids. The CDR3 here is CASSTTPLAKNIQYF. In nucleotides, the CDR3 is TGTGCCAGCAGCACAACTCCACTAGCCAAAAACATTCAGTACTTC.

This clonotype was observed a few times. This chain connects TRBV2 to TRBJ2-3; tentative D call: TRBD2 (6 bases). Trimming took 4 bases from V and 2 from J, leaving 13 bases between them. Germline V gene data show CDR1 as SNHLY and CDR2 as FYNNEI. This CDR3 is built from 15 residues. CDR3 sequence: CASSATGTSTDTQYF. In DNA, the CDR3 is TGTGCCAGCAGTGCCACCGGGACTTCCACAGATACGCAGTATTTT.

The V gene is TRBV6-5, the J gene TRBJ1-1; possible D gene TRBD1, 5 bases. The germline V gene has CDR1 MNHEY and CDR2 SVGAGI. Deletions cut 7 bases from V and 5 bases from J, with 17 bases between. This CDR3 is built from 14 residues. CDR3 sequence reads: CASTGRGGRTEAFF. The CDR3 DNA sequence: TGTGCCAGCACGGGTCGGGGCGGTAGGACTGAAGCTTTCTTT.

This clonotype came up many times. The rearrangement links TRBV28 to TRBJ2-7, with D maybe TRBD1 (6 bases). Trimming removed 3 bases from V and 2 bases from J, with 8 bases in between. From germline, CDR1 is MDHEN and CDR2 SYDVKM. This CDR3 spans 13 amino acids. CDR3 DNA sequence: TGTGCCAGCAGTTTCGGACAGACCTACGAGCAGTACTTC. Its translation: CASSFGQTYEQYF.

The rearrangement links TRBV20-1 to TRBJ2-3; 10 positions agree with TRBD2. Germline CDR1 reads DFQATT; CDR2 reads SNEGSKA (reference sequence). V dropped 6 bases and J dropped 3; count of bases not matched to a gene: 12. This CDR3 has 16 residues. The CDR3 DNA is TGCAGTGCCGGGGGGGCGGCTAGCGGGAGAACAGATACGCAGTATTTT. Residues: CSAGGAASGRTDTQYF.

This clonotype appeared a few times. The chain recombines TRBV20-1 with TRBJ2-3, with D possibly called TRBD1 or TRBD2 (6 bases each). The V and J ends lost 6 bases and 6 bases respectively, with 13 bases between them. Germline V lookup: CDR1 DFQATT, CDR2 SNEGSKA (reference sequence). The CDR3 spans 12 residues. The CDR3 loop reads CSATRGEDTQYF. CDR3 sequence (DNA): TGCAGTGCAACAAGGGGGGAGGATACGCAGTATTTT.

The chain has TRBV25-1 and TRBJ2-5; D is unresolved. CDR1 and CDR2 from the germline V gene are MGHDK and SYGVNS. V was pared by 2 bases and J by 2 bases, with 12 bases between. The CDR3 is 15 residues long. CDR3 coding DNA: TGTGCCAGCAGTGAACTGGGGTGGGATCAAGAGACCCAGTACTTC. Translated, it gives CASSELGWDQETQYF.

This chain connects TRBV29-1 to TRBJ1-1; D is ambiguous. The CDR3 contains 12 residues. CDR1 is SQVTM and CDR2 is ANQGSEA in the germline V gene. V lost 5 bases and J 0 bases, leaving 7 bases between the germline ends. CDR3 sequence reads: CSVSHLNTEAFF. CDR3 in DNA: TGCAGCGTTTCACACCTGAACACTGAAGCTTTCTTT.

V gene TRBV4-1 combines with J gene TRBJ1-1; 8 nucleotides agree with TRBD1. The junction had 4 bases not matched to a gene; V was cut back by 0 bases and J by 1 base. The germline CDR1 and CDR2 sequences are MGHRA and YSYEKL. The CDR3 has 16 amino acids. The CDR3 reads CASSQDRGPRNTEAFF. The CDR3 region has the DNA TGCGCCAGCAGCCAAGACAGGGGGCCTAGGAACACTGAAGCTTTCTTT.

Points on this clonotype: The junction departs from germline at one end; a sequencing error may be responsible. In DNA, the CDR3 is TGTGCCGGCAGCTTAGAAGAGCGCAGTCCCCCCTGTGGCTACACCTTC. Translated, it gives CAGSLEERSPPCGYTF. The V call is TRBV7-8, the J call TRBJ1-2; D gene uncertain. Germline V gene sequence: CDR1 SGHVS, CDR2 FQNEAQ. CDR3 length equals 16 residues.

This clonotype was seen a handful of times. The chain employs TRBV5-5 and TRBJ2-1; TRBD1 matches 7 bases. Germline CDR1 and CDR2: SGHKS and YYEKEE (reference sequence). V was clipped by 4 bases and J by 4 bases; unmatched bases: 23. CDR3 length: 20 residues. The CDR3 nucleotides are TGTGCCAGCAGCATAAACCCGGGACAGCTACTAGGCGGGCCTTACAATGAGCAGTTCTTC. Its protein product is CASSINPGQLLGGPYNEQFF.

This clonotype has a handful of counts. The V call is TRBV7-9, the J call TRBJ2-1; D gene unclear. The ends were cut back, 1 base at V and 4 bases at J, with 8 bases in the middle. The CDR3 has 14 residues. Germline-derived CDR1 and CDR2 are SEHNR and FQNEAQ (reference sequence). CDR3 amino acids: CASSLVLSYNEQFF. The CDR3 bases are TGTGCCAGCAGCTTAGTTCTCAGTTACAATGAGCAGTTCTTC.

The chain links TRBV29-1 to TRBJ2-3, with 7 nucleotides matching TRBD2. CDR1 and CDR2 from the germline V gene are SQVTM and ANQGSEA. V was clipped by 7 bases and J by 6 bases; unmatched bases: 19. The CDR3 consists of 16 residues. CDR3 DNA: TGCAGCGCTCCAATCCAAGCTAGCGGAGGGTGGGATACGCAGTATTTT. Amino acid sequence: CSAPIQASGGWDTQYF.

The chain employs TRBV3-1 and TRBJ1-4, with 8 bases matching TRBD1. Germline V gene lookup returns CDR1 LGHDT and CDR2 YNNKEL (reference sequence). Trimming took 2 bases from V and 7 from J; bases not matched to a gene: 6. This CDR3 has 15 amino acids. CDR3 loop: CASSQPTGAGEKLFF. CDR3 nucleotide sequence: TGTGCCAGCAGCCAACCGACAGGGGCTGGTGAAAAACTGTTTTTT. Based on the CDR3 plus reference TRBV3-1 and TRBJ1-4, the full variable domain is DTAVSQTPKYLVTQMGNDKSIKCEQNLGHDTMYWYKQDSKKFLKIMFSYNNKELIINETVPNRFSPKSPDKAHLNLHINSLELGDSAVYFCASSQPTGAGEKLFFGSGTQLSVL.

This sequence joins TRBV20-1 and TRBJ1-1; D is unresolved. CDR1 is DFQATT and CDR2 is SNEGSKA in the germline V gene (reference sequence). Trimming removed 3 bases at V and 8 bases at J, with 13 bases between. The length of the CDR3 is 12 residues. The CDR3 here is CSARDSLREAFF. The CDR3, as DNA: TGCAGTGCTAGGGACTCTCTTAGAGAAGCTTTCTTT.

This rearrangement joins TRBV15 to TRBJ1-5; 7 bases map to TRBD1. The CDR3 is made up of 19 amino acids. Per germline, CDR1 LNHNV and CDR2 YYDKDF (reference sequence). The V gene end was trimmed by 1 base and the J gene end by 2 bases; junction bases not matched to a gene: 14. CDR3 protein: CATSRGNGGQAGGNQPQHF. CDR3 bases: TGTGCCACCAGCAGAGGAAATGGAGGACAGGCGGGGGGCAATCAGCCCCAGCATTTT.

On this clonotype: A read error may explain this, as a much larger clone is one base away. The chain carries TRBV5-1 and TRBJ1-1; weak D call: TRBD1 (6 bases). CDR3 size: 16 residues. CDR1 is SGHRS and CDR2 is YFSETQ in the germline V gene. Deletions cut 0 bases from V and 2 bases from J, with 14 bases between. CDR3 protein: CASSLAGAGINTEAFF. The CDR3 bases are TGCGCCAGCAGCTTGGCGGGGGCAGGGATTAACACTGAAGCTTTCTTT.

This clonotype was detected a few times. The chain combines TRBV6-1 with TRBJ1-2; 8 bases fit TRBD1. The CDR3 loop spans 13 amino acids. Germline CDR1 is MNHNS and CDR2 is SASEGT. V gave up 6 bases and J gave up 0 bases; unmatched junction bases: 0. The CDR3 sequence is CASRQGANYGYTF. CDR3 nucleotide sequence: TGTGCCAGCAGACAGGGGGCTAACTATGGCTACACCTTC.